This note documents a single T cell receptor beta chain sequence. The data derive from a study of T cell responses to AZD1222 COVID-19 vaccine. The protocol was immunoSEQ multiplex PCR, while the TCRdb copy is restricted to in-frame clones and leaves out a portion. The data show around 140,000 clones, with 90% seen just once and 6.9% held by the top ten. The source material was peripheral blood, sampled on day 0 of AZD1222 vaccination. This receptor was taken from an adult in good health.

CDR3 nucleotides: TGTGCCAGCGATAAGGGACAGGGCGTAGGGACCCAGTACTTC. Translation: CASDKGQGVGTQYF. The chain links TRBV5-6 to TRBJ2-5; 9 bases align to TRBD1. The CDR3 totals 14 residues. The junction had 11 bases not matched to a gene; V was cut back by 7 bases and J by 7 bases. Germline V gene data show CDR1 as SGHDT and CDR2 as YYEEEE.